The subject of this entry is one TCR beta chain. 13 Jbeta primers and 60 Vbeta primers were used for the PCR. Measured with immunoSEQ multiplex PCR; TCRdb has only the in-frame clones, and not every one. Among 85,000 to 100,000 clones listed, 79% were seen once. The data derive from a study of cytomegalovirus exposure and HLA in healthy donors. V lost 2 bases and J 4 bases, leaving 11 bases between the germline ends. The V gene's germline CDR1 is LGHNT and CDR2 FRNRAP. The CDR3 totals 14 residues. This clonotype was obtained from a male donor in good health and CMV-seropositive. The sequenced material came from PBMCs. This chain links TRBV12-5 with TRBJ1-1, with D perhaps matching TRBD1 (6 bases). CDR3 in amino acids: CASGLLTGSTEAFF. In DNA, the CDR3 is TGTGCTAGTGGTTTGTTAACAGGGAGCACTGAAGCTTTCTTT.